These T cell receptor beta chains were read from a single sample in a study of CD8 T cells in ankylosing spondylitis. MiXCR was run by TCRdb on the 5' RACE reads, yielding one entry per CDR3 protein. Among 250,000 to 300,000 distinct CDR3 sequences listed, 20% were seen once. The sequenced sample consisted of blood, either unsorted or a sorted T cell fraction (not recorded which). Receptors were obtained from a male donor with ankylosing spondylitis or in good health (not recorded which). Each CDR3 is given with its conserved first and last residue. Each record gives: CDR3 DNA, CDR3 protein, D gene, CDR3 length, J gene, V gene, clone size. The D gene is left open where the match is weak. Not all rows give a size; the values are once, few, many and, for expanded clones, a class.

CDR3nt: TGTGCCAGCAGTTTACGCAGGGGCCTGAGCAATCAGCCCCAGCATTTT
CDR3aa: CASSLRRGLSNQPQHF
d_gene: .
len: 16
j_gene: TRBJ1-5
v_gene: TRBV28
abundance: .

CDR3nt: TGCGCCAGCAGCTTGCAGGGGTTCGCTGAAGCTTTCTTT
CDR3aa: CASSLQGFAEAFF
d_gene: .
len: 13
j_gene: TRBJ1-1
v_gene: TRBV5-1
abundance: many

CDR3nt: TGTGCCAGCAGTCCGGGACACTCTGGAAACACCATATATTTT
CDR3aa: CASSPGHSGNTIYF
d_gene: .
len: 14
j_gene: TRBJ1-3
v_gene: TRBV7-6
abundance: .

CDR3nt: TGTGCCAGCAGCTTAACCGCATCTAGCACAGATACGCAGTATTTT
CDR3aa: CASSLTASSTDTQYF
d_gene: .
len: 15
j_gene: TRBJ2-3
v_gene: TRBV7-2
abundance: many

CDR3nt: TGCGCCAGCAGCTTGGGAGGACTAGCGGGGGGACCTTACAATGAGCAGTTCTTC
CDR3aa: CASSLGGLAGGPYNEQFF
d_gene: TRBD2
len: 18
j_gene: TRBJ2-1
v_gene: TRBV5-1
abundance: few

CDR3nt: TGTGCCAGCAGTTACTCAGTGACAGGGAGCAATCAGCCCCAGCATTTT
CDR3aa: CASSYSVTGSNQPQHF
d_gene: TRBD1
len: 16
j_gene: TRBJ1-5
v_gene: TRBV6-5
abundance: .

CDR3nt: TGTGCCAGCAGCCGAGTTCCAAGCGATGACTCACCCCTCCACTTT
CDR3aa: CASSRVPSDDSPLHF
d_gene: .
len: 15
j_gene: TRBJ1-6
v_gene: TRBV6-1
abundance: .

CDR3nt: TGCGCCAGCAGGGGGACTGGAAACACCGAGGAGCTGTTTTTT
CDR3aa: CASRGTGNTEELFF
d_gene: .
len: 14
j_gene: TRBJ2-2
v_gene: TRBV5-1
abundance: .

CDR3nt: TGTGCCAGCAGCTCGTGGACAGGCGCCGGGGAGCTGTTTTTT
CDR3aa: CASSSWTGAGELFF
d_gene: TRBD1
len: 14
j_gene: TRBJ2-2
v_gene: TRBV7-9
abundance: .

CDR3nt: TGTGCCAGCAGCCCTGCCGGGACAGGGATCACAGATACGCAGTATTTT
CDR3aa: CASSPAGTGITDTQYF
d_gene: TRBD1
len: 16
j_gene: TRBJ2-3
v_gene: TRBV5-6
abundance: .

CDR3nt: TGTGCCATCAGTGAGGGGGCGGGAGCGTACAATGAGCAGTTCTTC
CDR3aa: CAISEGAGAYNEQFF
d_gene: TRBD2
len: 15
j_gene: TRBJ2-1
v_gene: TRBV10-3
abundance: few

CDR3nt: TGTGCCAGCAGTAATGGGGTTAGCGGGGGTACGCAGTATTTT
CDR3aa: CASSNGVSGGTQYF
d_gene: TRBD2
len: 14
j_gene: TRBJ2-3
v_gene: TRBV6-2/TRBV6-3
abundance: .

CDR3nt: TGTGCCAGCAGCTTAGAACAGGGGTGGAATGAGCAGTTCTTC
CDR3aa: CASSLEQGWNEQFF
d_gene: TRBD1
len: 14
j_gene: TRBJ2-1
v_gene: TRBV7-9
abundance: .

CDR3nt: TGTGCCAGCAGTGAGGACAGGGGCGGCTACACCTTC
CDR3aa: CASSEDRGGYTF
d_gene: TRBD1
len: 12
j_gene: TRBJ1-2
v_gene: TRBV12-3/TRBV12-4
abundance: .

CDR3nt: TGCGCCAGCAGCGAGACGGTGAACACCGGGGAGCTGTTTTTT
CDR3aa: CASSETVNTGELFF
d_gene: .
len: 14
j_gene: TRBJ2-2
v_gene: TRBV5-1
abundance: .

CDR3nt: TGTGCCAGCAGCCCCGGGACAGGGGGCTTAATCAGCAATCAGCCCCAGCATTTT
CDR3aa: CASSPGTGGLISNQPQHF
d_gene: TRBD1
len: 18
j_gene: TRBJ1-5
v_gene: TRBV27
abundance: few

CDR3nt: TGCGCCAGCAGCCAAGTGCGGGTCGGTAACTCCTACAATGAGCAGTTCTTC
CDR3aa: CASSQVRVGNSYNEQFF
d_gene: .
len: 17
j_gene: TRBJ2-1
v_gene: TRBV4-1
abundance: .

CDR3nt: TGCGCCAGCAGCTTGGGGCACAGGGGTGCCCCCAATGAGCAGTTCTTC
CDR3aa: CASSLGHRGAPNEQFF
d_gene: TRBD1
len: 16
j_gene: TRBJ2-1
v_gene: TRBV5-1
abundance: .